Here is one T cell receptor beta chain with its context. The antigen is unknown. The sample is drawn from a study of T cells expressing NK-cell markers. For the study at large: Seven of the eight sequenced donors were classified as HCMV-seropositive, and one was classified as seronegative. Study outcomes and limitations: Whether expanded NKG2C-expressing T cell clones recognize HCMV is unknown. Where a handful of donors were concerned, these clonotypes also led the CD3+CD56-NKG2C+ fraction.

CDR3 length equals 14 residues. Looked up from germline, CDR1 is LGHDT and CDR2 is YNNKEL (reference sequence). The authors generated TCR beta cDNA through 5'RACE template switching with UMIs. From its re-call of the 5' RACE reads, TCRdb lists each CDR3 protein once, without DNA. The record lists around 470,000 distinct CDR3 sequences, of which the ten most abundant hold about 1.5%. Material: blood T cells: a sorted CD56 or NKG2C T cell subset, CD4+ or CD8+ T cells, or bulk PBMC T cells (not recorded which). This sequence originates from a woman in her forties or fifties in good health. This chain joins TRBV3-1 and TRBJ1-6; as DNA is missing, the TRBD1 call by TCRdb cannot be tested. The CDR3 loop reads CASSQVPGSTPLHF.